Below, one TCR beta chain is given with its context. Its specificity is unknown. V lost 1 base and J lost 0, with 11 bases in between. The CDR3 spans 16 residues. The germline CDR1 and CDR2 sequences are SGHTA and FQGNSA. CD45RO-negative, CCR7-positively selected cells formed the naive CD8 fraction, excluding terminally differentiated effector memory CD45RA+ cells. These data come from a study of shared clonotypes between healthy human individuals. TCRdb keeps only in-frame clones here, not all; method: immunoSEQ multiplex PCR. The sample lists just over 2,000,000 clones, around 96% occurring once. Study-level findings and limits: Sharing of clonotypes among donors was expected to vary with sequencing depth. Non-shared clonotypes had lower generation probabilities than clonotypes shared by all four sorted-subset donors.

The sample was naive CD8+ T cells sorted from blood. The source is a man between 18 and 29 years old in good health. V gene TRBV7-2 combines with J gene TRBJ2-3; tentatively, D is TRBD1 (5 bases). The CDR3 reads CASSLGARASTDTQYF. For the CDR3, the DNA is TGTGCCAGCAGCTTAGGGGCCAGGGCTAGCACAGATACGCAGTATTTT.